A single sample gave rise to the 31 T cell receptor beta chains below, sequenced in a study of T-cell reconstitution after alpha-beta-depleted transplantation in children. Researchers prepared the TCRbeta library using unique molecular identifiers, the study reports. MiXCR, run by TCRdb on the PCR reads, gives a single entry per CDR3 protein. This table holds over 550,000 distinct CDR3 sequences, more than 9% found once. The sample in question was PBMCs from the stem cell graft donor, obtained from the stem cell graft. Receptors originate from a human donor who donated a stem cell graft to a child with acute myeloid leukemia.

This clonotype was recorded a few times. The chain links TRBV5-5 to TRBJ2-2; D is perhaps TRBD1 (5 bases). The CDR3 contains 14 residues. Germline loops: CDR1 SGHKS, CDR2 YYEKEE (reference sequence). Between the trimmed V and J ends, which lost 0 bases and 7 bases, there was a span of 10 bases. This chain's CDR3 is CASSLARDYGELFF. DNA for the CDR3: TGTGCCAGCAGCTTGGCCAGGGATTACGGGGAGCTGTTTTTT.

This clonotype was detected only a few times. The chain uses TRBV15 and TRBJ2-1; TRBD1 is a possible D gene (6 bases). This CDR3 has 13 amino acids. Between the trimmed V and J ends, which lost 11 bases and 9 bases, there was a span of 20 bases. The germline V gene has CDR1 LNHNV and CDR2 YYDKDF (reference sequence). In DNA, the CDR3 is TGTGCCCTCGTGGGACACCGATTTGGTGAGCAGTTCTTC. It codes for CALVGHRFGEQFF.

Only a few counts were recorded for this clonotype. The chain is built from TRBV7-9 and TRBJ2-1; D ambiguous. The CDR3 totals 14 residues. CDR1 and CDR2 from the germline V gene are SEHNR and FQNEAQ (reference sequence). Trimming left V 1 base short and J 7 bases short, with 11 bases between. The CDR3 region has the DNA TGTGCCAGCAGCTTAGTTCCGGGTGGAAATGAGCAGTTCTTC. It yields the protein CASSLVPGGNEQFF.

The chain joins TRBV20-1 to TRBJ2-7; the D call may be TRBD1 or TRBD2 (6 bases each). V was clipped by 0 bases and J by 3 bases, with 21 bases between them. The V gene's germline CDR1 is DFQATT and CDR2 SNEGSKA (reference sequence). The CDR3 totals 17 residues. In DNA form, the CDR3 reads TGCAGTGCTAGAGATCGGGGGCTACCGGCTATCCACTACGAGCAGTACTTC. Translation: CSARDRGLPAIHYEQYF.

This clonotype came up a few times. The gene calls are TRBV7-9 and TRBJ2-7; unclear D gene. Germline V gene lookup returns CDR1 SEHNR and CDR2 FQNEAQ (reference sequence). CDR3 length: 14 amino acids. V was pared by 6 bases and J by 2 bases, with 14 bases between. The chain's CDR3 is CASSLGPGPYEQYF. The CDR3 DNA reads TGTGCCAGCAGTCTAGGGCCCGGGCCCTACGAGCAGTACTTC.

CDR3: CASSLNRVHYEQYF. The CDR3 DNA follows: TGTGCCAGCAGTCTTAACAGGGTCCACTACGAGCAGTACTTC. The V and J genes are TRBV6-1 and TRBJ2-7, with a tentative D call TRBD1 (6 bases). The V gene lost 5 bases and the J gene lost 3 bases, with 14 bases spanning the gap. Per germline, CDR1 MNHNS and CDR2 SASEGT. The CDR3 sequence is 14 residues long.

This clonotype was recorded a few times. CDR3: CASSPNTGRRFF. The CDR3 DNA reads as TGTGCCAGCAGCCCGAATACCGGACGTCGGTTCTTC. The V gene is TRBV3-1, the J gene TRBJ2-1, with unresolved D. This CDR3 spans 12 amino acids. The V and J ends lost 4 bases and 15 bases respectively, with 16 bases between them. Germline lookup yields CDR1 LGHDT and CDR2 YNNKEL (reference sequence).

The rearrangement links TRBV7-9 to TRBJ2-7, with TRBD2 identical over 12 bases. CDR1 and CDR2 (germline): SEHNR, FQNEAQ (reference sequence). The CDR3 extends over 17 amino acids. The J segment lost 5 bases and the V segment lost 4 bases, leaving 12 bases of the junction unmatched. Here the CDR3 DNA reads TGTGCCAGCAGCTACTCGCCTACTAGCGGGAGGAGCGACGAGCAGTACTTC. This translates into CASSYSPTSGRSDEQYF.

The chain employs TRBV6-7 and TRBJ2-3; TRBD2 agrees at 15 bases. TRBV6-7 is an open reading frame, and its role is uncertain. This CDR3 spans 24 amino acids. The V gene end was trimmed by 5 bases and the J gene end by 3 bases; junction bases not matched to a gene: 27. CDR3 loop: CASSPSGLMTGGWTSGRATDTQYF. CDR3 DNA: TGTGCCAGCAGTCCCTCGGGTCTGATGACAGGGGGCTGGACTAGCGGGAGGGCAACAGATACGCAGTATTTT.

This clonotype appeared many times. The chain uses TRBV5-5 and TRBJ2-7; tentatively, D is TRBD1 or TRBD2 (5 bases each). CDR1 is SGHKS, CDR2 YYEKEE, per germline (reference sequence). V was shortened by 0 bases and J by 2 bases, with 12 bases between the two germline ends. The CDR3 has 15 amino acids. Here the CDR3 DNA reads TGTGCCAGCAGCTTGGCGGGACGCTCGCCCTACGAGCAGTACTTC. It is translated as CASSLAGRSPYEQYF.

CDR3 in DNA: TGCGCCAGCAGCTTTGAGGGAGGAAGGGCCGGGGAGCTGTTTTTT. It translates to CASSFEGGRAGELFF. This chain uses TRBV5-1 with TRBJ2-2, with D possibly TRBD2 on 6 matching bases. The germline V and J ends were trimmed by 2 bases and 6 bases, with 14 bases remaining between them. Germline V lookup: CDR1 SGHRS, CDR2 YFSETQ. CDR3 length: 15 residues. Looking up the rest from reference TRBV5-1 and TRBJ2-2 gives the full variable domain: KAGVTQTPRYLIKTRGQQVTLSCSPISGHRSVSWYQQTPGQGLQFLFEYFSETQRNKGNFPGRFSGRQFSNSRSEMNVSTLELGDSALYLCASSFEGGRAGELFFGEGSRLTVL.

This clonotype has a single count. Germline is not matched at one junction end, which may reflect a read error. The rearrangement links TRBV9 to TRBJ2-7; no clear D. The CDR3 spans 17 residues. From germline, CDR1 is SGDLS and CDR2 YYNGEE. CDR3 coding DNA: TGTGCCAGCAGCCCCTACAACAGAATCTCGGTCCCCTACGACCAGTACTTC. It is translated as CASSPYNRISVPYDQYF.

The gene calls are TRBV7-8 and TRBJ2-2, with 9 bases aligning to TRBD2. The CDR3 consists of 20 residues. Germline CDR1 SGHVS, CDR2 FQNEAQ. The V segment lost 3 bases and the J segment 4 bases; nucleotides outside the gene matches: 18. CDR3 nucleotides: TGTGCCAGCAGCTTTTATCCAGCCCCCAGCGGGAGGTCCCCCACCGGGGAGCTGTTTTTT. It encodes CASSFYPAPSGRSPTGELFF.

This clonotype came up a few times. The CDR3 region is CASDRGPHEQYF. The CDR3, as DNA: TGTGCCAGCGACAGGGGTCCCCACGAGCAGTACTTC. The gene calls are TRBV6-1 and TRBJ2-7; 8 bases map to TRBD1. The CDR3 extends over 12 amino acids. Per the germline V gene, CDR1 is MNHNS and CDR2 is SASEGT. With V trimmed by 8 bases and J by 5 bases, 5 bases remained unmatched.

This clonotype is judged medium-sized. V is TRBV14 and J is TRBJ2-7; 8 bases line up with TRBD1. The CDR3 is made up of 14 amino acids. In germline, CDR1 is SGHDN, CDR2 FVKESK. Losses at the gene ends were 4 bases for V and 4 bases for J; bases not matched to a gene: 6. CDR3 in amino acids: CASSRTGSWYEQYF. CDR3 nucleotide sequence: TGTGCCAGCAGCCGGACAGGGTCATGGTACGAGCAGTACTTC.

In this sample, this clonotype turned up many times. The gene calls are TRBV29-1 and TRBJ2-7; 7 bases align to TRBD1. The germline V gene has CDR1 SQVTM and CDR2 ANQGSEA. This CDR3 comprises 13 residues. With 5 bases clipped from V and 2 bases from J, the junction kept 6 bases outside the gene matches. CDR3 sequence reads: CSVFGTDPYEQYF. CDR3 in DNA: TGCAGCGTTTTTGGGACAGACCCCTACGAGCAGTACTTC.

The table lists this clonotype with a few counts. This chain joins TRBV12-3 or TRBV12-4 and TRBJ1-1, with D maybe TRBD1 (6 bases). Trimming took 6 bases from V and 0 from J, leaving 11 bases between them. This CDR3 has 14 amino acids. This CDR3 is CASSYTGMNTEAFF. The CDR3 nucleotides read TGTGCCAGCAGCTATACAGGGATGAACACTGAAGCTTTCTTT.

The sample holds many counts of this clonotype. The CDR3 region has the DNA TGCGCCAGCAGCTTTTCATACGGCGAGCAGTACTTC. Residues: CASSFSYGEQYF. V gene TRBV5-1 combines with J gene TRBJ2-7; D remains ambiguous. CDR1 is SGHRS and CDR2 is YFSETQ in the germline V gene. This CDR3 region has 12 residues. Trimming took 2 bases from V and 6 from J, leaving 9 bases between them.

There are a few counts of this clonotype. The chain has TRBV5-4 and TRBJ2-6; D gene uncertain. The V end lost 7 bases, the J end lost 0 bases, and 20 bases lay between the germline ends. The CDR3 consists of 18 residues. Germline V gene lookup returns CDR1 SGHNT and CDR2 YYREEE (reference sequence). CDR3 sequence: CASEELLGSFSGANVLTF. CDR3 nucleotides: TGTGCCAGCGAAGAGCTCCTCGGGTCCTTCTCTGGGGCCAACGTCCTGACTTTC. Looking up the rest from reference TRBV5-4 and TRBJ2-6 gives the full variable domain: ETGVTQSPTHLIKTRGQQVTLRCSSQSGHNTVSWYQQALGQGPQFIFQYYREEENGRGNFPPRFSGLQFPNYSSELNVNALELDDSALYLCASEELLGSFSGANVLTFGAGSRLTVL.

J is TRBJ2-1 and V is TRBV5-1, with D unresolved. Germline CDR1 and CDR2: SGHRS and YFSETQ. The CDR3 is 14 residues long. V lost 0 bases and J 5 bases, leaving 9 bases between the germline ends. The DNA of the CDR3 is TGCGCCAGCAGCTTGGTTGGATTCGACAATGAGCAGTTCTTC. Translating it yields CASSLVGFDNEQFF. The whole variable domain, remainder taken from reference TRBV5-1 and TRBJ2-1, is KAGVTQTPRYLIKTRGQQVTLSCSPISGHRSVSWYQQTPGQGLQFLFEYFSETQRNKGNFPGRFSGRQFSNSRSEMNVSTLELGDSALYLCASSLVGFDNEQFFGPGTRLTVL.

This clonotype appeared a few times. The chain recombines TRBV21-1 with TRBJ2-7; no DNA check was done on the table's D call, TRBD2. TRBV21-1 is classified as a pseudogene. The length of the CDR3 is 14 residues. The CDR3 loop reads CASIVDSRLREQYF. CDR3 DNA sequence: TGTGCCAGCATCGTCGACTCCCGGCTACGCGAGCAGTACTTC.

This clonotype appeared many times. The rearrangement links TRBV20-1 to TRBJ2-3, with D uncertain. The V gene's germline CDR1 is DFQATT and CDR2 SNEGSKA (reference sequence). Trimming removed 6 bases at V and 0 bases at J, with 4 bases between. The CDR3 has 11 amino acids. The CDR3 DNA reads as TGCAGTGCCGGAAGCACAGATACGCAGTATTTT. As protein: CSAGSTDTQYF.

This chain uses TRBV12-3 or TRBV12-4 with TRBJ2-7; TRBD2 matches at 11 bases. The CDR3 runs 16 residues. V dropped 2 bases and J dropped 2; count of bases not matched to a gene: 5. The CDR3 nucleotides are TGTGCCAGCAGTTTATCCGCTAGCGGGAGGCCCTACGAGCAGTACTTC. Translating gives CASSLSASGRPYEQYF.

The chain joins TRBV6-1 to TRBJ1-2, with 7 bases fitting TRBD1. The trim removed 4 bases at V and 7 bases at J, leaving 18 bases unmatched. The CDR3 totals 17 residues. CDR1 and CDR2 from the germline V gene are MNHNS and SASEGT. CDR3: CASSVSLMGQRKSGYTF. The CDR3 DNA follows: TGTGCCAGCAGTGTCTCTCTGATGGGACAGCGTAAGAGTGGCTACACCTTC.

This clonotype was detected ten times or more. The chain uses TRBV20-1 and TRBJ2-3, with 10 bases aligning to TRBD2. Trimming at V came to 3 bases and at J to 0 bases, leaving 12 bases not matched to a gene. The CDR3 runs to 18 residues. CDR1 and CDR2 (germline): DFQATT, SNEGSKA (reference sequence). The CDR3 protein is CSASPSSGSITSTDTQYF. The CDR3 DNA follows: TGCAGTGCTAGTCCCTCTAGCGGGAGTATTACTAGCACAGATACGCAGTATTTT.

The table lists this clonotype with a few counts. V and J are TRBV5-1 and TRBJ1-2; D ambiguous. Trimming took off 6 bases at V and 6 bases at J, with 18 bases between the two ends. Germline assignment: CDR1 SGHRS and CDR2 YFSETQ. This CDR3 spans 14 amino acids. CDR3 protein: CASTLTSRTNGYTF. The CDR3 nucleotides are TGCGCCAGCACCCTGACAAGTCGGACGAATGGCTACACCTTC.

This rearrangement joins TRBV18 to TRBJ1-5; D ambiguous. The CDR3 loop spans 13 amino acids. In germline, CDR1 is KGHSH, CDR2 LQKENI. The V and J ends lost 3 bases and 5 bases respectively, with 8 bases between them. DNA for the CDR3: TGTGCCAGCTCACCGATAGGAGATCAGCCCCAGCATTTT. This encodes CASSPIGDQPQHF.

This clonotype is a singleton in its sample. The V gene is TRBV14, the J gene TRBJ2-1; D remains ambiguous. From germline, CDR1 is SGHDN and CDR2 FVKESK. Between the trimmed V and J ends, which lost 4 bases and 11 bases, there was a span of 15 bases. The CDR3 runs 13 residues. The DNA of the CDR3 is TGTGCCAGCAGCCGCGACCAGAGCCCCCAGCAGTTCTTC. Encoded protein: CASSRDQSPQQFF. Full variable domain (rest looked up from reference TRBV14 and TRBJ2-1): EAGVTQFPSHSVIEKGQTVTLRCDPISGHDNLYWYRRVMGKEIKFLLHFVKESKQDESGMPNNRFLAERTGGTYSTLKVQPAELEDSGVYFCASSRDQSPQQFFGPGTRLTVL.

This clonotype has only a few counts. The rearrangement joins TRBV12-3 or TRBV12-4 to TRBJ2-7; maybe TRBD1 (6 bases). CDR3 length equals 15 residues. V was shortened by 3 bases and J by 6 bases, with 18 bases between the two germline ends. CDR3 nucleotides: TGTGCCAGCAGTTTGGGGGCAGGGGCAACGGGCGAGCAGTACTTC. Protein: CASSLGAGATGEQYF.

This clonotype was detected many times. J is TRBJ2-7 and V is TRBV6-5; D is unresolved. Between the trimmed V and J ends, which lost 6 bases and 4 bases, there was a span of 10 bases. Germline CDR1 MNHEY, CDR2 SVGAGI. This CDR3 is 12 amino acids long. The CDR3 DNA is TGTGCCAGCAGGTTAGGGCGTTACGAGCAGTACTTC. It yields the protein CASRLGRYEQYF.

This clonotype occurred many times. The J gene is TRBJ2-3, the V gene TRBV3-1; the match to TRBD2 covers 11 bases. With V trimmed by 0 bases and J by 7 bases, 3 bases remained unmatched. This CDR3 has 15 residues. The germline V gene encodes CDR1 LGHDT and CDR2 YNNKEL (reference sequence). CDR3 bases: TGTGCCAGCAGCCAAGATCTAGCGGGAGGAAATACGCAGTATTTT. Its translation is CASSQDLAGGNTQYF.